This TCR beta chain is drawn from a study of vaccination and CD4 T cells after COVID-19. V trimming: 6 bases; J trimming: 8 bases; junction bases outside the gene matches: 5. The CDR3 is made up of 13 amino acids. The germline gives CDR1 KGHSH, CDR2 LQKENI. Cultured CD4+ T cell DNA underwent sequencing with the Oncomine TCR Beta short-read assay. In TCRdb, the PCR reads were re-called with MiXCR into one record per CDR3 protein. Of 2,500 to 3,500 distinct CDR3 sequences in the sample, approximately 77% were seen once. Described treatment: roughly 10-day PBMC culture with coronavirus spike peptide pools or control peptides (ViraFEST assay). Recorded positive PCR dates fall between March and December 2020, preceding US Alpha, Beta and Delta variants. As regards this clonotype: Antigen specificity is unknown.

Sample: CD4+ T cells from blood, cultured in vitro. The chain links TRBV18 to TRBJ1-2; 11 positions match TRBD1. This sequence was found in a human donor who had recovered from COVID-19. The CDR3 DNA is TGTGCCAGCTCTGGACAGGGGGCGGACGGCTACACCTTC. Translating it yields CASSGQGADGYTF.